The clone carrying this T cell receptor beta chain appeared once. The data stem from a study of T cell responses to AZD1222 COVID-19 vaccine. Deletions cut 2 bases from V and 1 base from J, with 10 bases between. The CDR3 length is 15 residues. Germline CDR1 and CDR2: SGHRS and YFSETQ. Sequenced by immunoSEQ multiplex PCR; TCRdb stores in-frame clones only, minus some. The sample contains some 150,000 clones, approximately 78% of which appear only once. The chain has TRBV5-1 and TRBJ1-3, with a weak D call TRBD1 (6 bases). The sequencing used peripheral blood, collected on day 0 of MenACWY control vaccination. This clonotype was sampled from an adult in good health. CDR3 loop: CASSFGQLSGNTIYF. The CDR3 DNA is TGCGCCAGCAGCTTTGGACAGTTGTCTGGAAACACCATATATTTT.